The 25 T cell receptor beta chains reported below all come from one sample, sequenced in a study of PD-L1 blockade in urothelial cancer. Generated by immunoSEQ multiplex PCR, the TCRdb table keeps only in-frame clones and is missing some. The sample records about 45,000 clones, 70% to 90% being singletons. Sample: PBMCs, taken around atezolizumab (anti-PD-L1) treatment. The source of these receptors is an elderly man with urothelial cancer.

CDR3 DNA sequence: TGCGCCAGCAGTGAGCGGGGAAATGAGCAGTTCTTC. It specifies CASSERGNEQFF. V and J are TRBV10-2 and TRBJ2-1; a weak D match, TRBD2 (5 bases). The CDR3 is 12 amino acids. V lost 2 bases and J lost 7, with 6 bases in between. Germline CDR1 reads WSHSY; CDR2 reads SAAADI.

The rearrangement links TRBV9 to TRBJ2-1; TRBD2 matches 9 bases. Germline CDR1 reads SGDLS; CDR2 reads YYNGEE. The CDR3 runs 15 residues. Trimming at V came to 0 bases and at J to 7 bases, leaving 5 bases not matched to a gene. The CDR3 sequence is CASSVVGLAGNEQFF. As DNA, the CDR3 is TGTGCCAGCAGCGTAGTTGGGCTAGCGGGAAATGAGCAGTTCTTC.

The rearrangement uses TRBV5-1 and TRBJ2-5, with 10 bases identical to TRBD1. Germline CDR1 is SGHRS and CDR2 is YFSETQ. This CDR3 contains 15 residues. With V trimmed by 5 bases and J by 2 bases, 6 bases remained unmatched. CDR3 nucleotides: TGCGCCAGCAGTTTTGGGACAGGGGCTCAAGAGACCCAGTACTTC. It translates to CASSFGTGAQETQYF.

This chain connects TRBV19 to TRBJ1-4; 10 positions match TRBD1. This CDR3 region has 17 residues. Germline loops: CDR1 LNHDA, CDR2 SQIVND (reference sequence). After removal of 6 bases from V and 0 bases from J, the junction contained 7 bases not matched to a gene. The chain's CDR3 is CASSRRDRGSTNEKLFF. CDR3 DNA: TGTGCCAGTAGCCGCAGGGACAGGGGATCAACTAATGAAAAACTGTTTTTT.

The chain carries TRBV20-1 and TRBJ1-1; D may be TRBD1 (5 bases). Germline CDR1 DFQATT, CDR2 SNEGSKA (reference sequence). This CDR3 region has 11 residues. Trimming cost V 6 bases and J 3 bases, with 8 bases left between them. The CDR3 sequence is CSAKQDTEAFF. The CDR3 DNA follows: TGCAGTGCCAAACAGGACACTGAAGCTTTCTTT.

The chain employs TRBV7-9 and TRBJ2-5; tentatively, D is TRBD2 (7 bases). CDR3 length: 17 amino acids. The germline V gene encodes CDR1 SEHNR and CDR2 FQNEAQ (reference sequence). V lost 7 bases to trimming and J lost 5 bases, with 26 bases between them. The CDR3 sequence is CASNTWGGSGTSETQYF. The CDR3 nucleotides read TGTGCCAGCAACACGTGGGGGGGCAGTGGCACGTCGGAGACCCAGTACTTC. Using reference TRBV7-9 and TRBJ2-5 for the parts outside the CDR3, the full variable domain is DTGVSQNPRHKITKRGQNVTFRCDPISEHNRLYWYRQTLGQGPEFLTYFQNEAQLEKSRLLSDRFSAERPKGSFSTLEIQRTEQGDSAMYLCASNTWGGSGTSETQYFGPGTRLLVL.

The chain's CDR3 is CASSFVQRETQYF. The CDR3 bases are TGTGCCAGCAGCTTCGTCCAGCGAGAGACCCAGTACTTC. The chain employs TRBV11-1 and TRBJ2-5; no clear D. V was shortened by 3 bases and J by 4 bases, with 9 bases between the two germline ends. The CDR3 extends over 13 amino acids. The germline gives CDR1 SGHAT, CDR2 FQDESV (reference sequence).

The V and J genes are TRBV6-1 and TRBJ2-1, with TRBD2 as a possible D gene (5 bases). The CDR3 loop spans 14 amino acids. Deletions cut 5 bases from V and 1 base from J, with 9 bases between. CDR1 and CDR2 (germline): MNHNS, SASEGT. The CDR3: CASSPGFSYNEQFF. CDR3 coding DNA: TGTGCCAGCAGTCCGGGGTTTTCCTACAATGAGCAGTTCTTC.

This clone was detected only a few times. The chain employs TRBV4-1 and TRBJ2-7; TRBD2 aligns across 9 bases. J was trimmed by 5 bases and V by 4 bases; bases with no gene match: 12. The CDR3 has 16 amino acids. The germline V gene has CDR1 MGHRA and CDR2 YSYEKL. The CDR3 DNA follows: TGCGCCAGCAGCCCCCTAGCGGGACAGCGGGAAAACGAGCAGTACTTC. Residues: CASSPLAGQRENEQYF.

This clone has more than one count but fewer than ten. This rearrangement joins TRBV29-1 to TRBJ2-5; D possibly corresponds to TRBD1 (6 bases). CDR1 SQVTM and CDR2 ANQGSEA come from the germline V gene. CDR3 length: 12 amino acids. Between the trimmed V and J ends, which lost 3 bases and 4 bases, there was a span of 9 bases. The CDR3 protein is CSVDRGLETQYF. The CDR3 DNA is TGCAGCGTTGACAGGGGTTTAGAGACCCAGTACTTC.

The rearrangement joins TRBV7-8 to TRBJ2-7, with TRBD1 identical over 10 bases. The germline V gene has CDR1 SGHVS and CDR2 FQNEAQ. The CDR3 spans 15 residues. The ends lost 5 bases at V and 0 bases at J; junction bases unmatched: 4. The CDR3 region is CASSPGTGASYEQYF. The CDR3 DNA reads as TGTGCCAGCAGCCCAGGGACAGGGGCCTCCTACGAGCAGTACTTC.

The J gene is TRBJ2-2, the V gene TRBV5-4, with D uncertain. V was clipped by 2 bases and J by 6 bases, with 14 bases between them. The CDR3 length is 15 residues. Germline values: CDR1 SGHNT, CDR2 YYREEE (reference sequence). The CDR3: CASSLLVEIPGELFF. The CDR3 nucleotides read TGTGCCAGCAGCTTATTAGTGGAGATCCCCGGGGAGCTGTTTTTT.

The chain couples TRBV4-1 to TRBJ2-7; tentatively, D is TRBD2 (5 bases). V was trimmed by 0 bases and J by 3 bases, leaving 6 bases between them. Germline lookup yields CDR1 MGHRA and CDR2 YSYEKL. The CDR3 loop spans 13 amino acids. CDR3 DNA sequence: TGCGCCAGCAGCCAAGATCGGGGCTACGAGCAGTACTTC. It is translated as CASSQDRGYEQYF.

CDR3 in DNA: TGTGCCAGTAGCCCATTAGACAGGAATGAGCAGTTCTTC. Translation: CASSPLDRNEQFF. This chain links TRBV19 with TRBJ2-1; tentatively, D is TRBD1 (6 bases). The V end was cut by 6 bases, the J end by 7 bases, with 13 bases between. Per the germline V gene, CDR1 is LNHDA and CDR2 is SQIVND (reference sequence). This CDR3 is 13 amino acids long.

Written as DNA, the CDR3 is TGTGCCAGCAGTGACACTCCCCGGGGAGAGCAGTACTTC. It codes for CASSDTPRGEQYF. The V call is TRBV6-4, the J call TRBJ2-7, with TRBD2 as a possible D gene (5 bases). V shed 2 bases and J shed 7 bases, with 12 bases lying between them. This CDR3 contains 13 residues. The germline V gene encodes CDR1 MRHNA and CDR2 SNTAGT.

The chain links TRBV25-1 to TRBJ1-2; D gene uncertain. Germline V gives CDR1 MGHDK, CDR2 SYGVNS. The CDR3 consists of 16 residues. V was trimmed by 2 bases and J by 4 bases, leaving 17 bases between them. CDR3 DNA sequence: TGTGCCAGCAGTGAAGTGGGAGCAGGCTCGATCTATGGCTACACCTTC. Encoded protein: CASSEVGAGSIYGYTF.

V is TRBV29-1 and J is TRBJ1-5, with unresolved D. CDR3 size: 13 residues. Trimming pared 2 bases from V and 2 bases from J, leaving 7 bases between. Germline V gene lookup returns CDR1 SQVTM and CDR2 ANQGSEA. The CDR3 sequence is CSVELGGNQPQHF. In nucleotides, the CDR3 is TGCAGCGTTGAACTCGGAGGCAATCAGCCCCAGCATTTT.

In its sample, this clone was seen once. The chain employs TRBV29-1 and TRBJ2-5; possible D gene TRBD1, 6 bases. The CDR3 runs 13 residues. V dropped 6 bases and J dropped 3 bases, with 14 bases sitting between them. The germline CDR1 and CDR2 sequences are SQVTM and ANQGSEA. The CDR3 bases are TGCAGCGTGACAGGTGGGGCCAAAGAGACCCAGTACTTC. It codes for CSVTGGAKETQYF.

The chain couples TRBV7-2 to TRBJ2-1, with D perhaps TRBD1 (6 bases). Germline V lookup: CDR1 SGHTA, CDR2 FQGNSA. The CDR3 is 17 amino acids. Trimming removed 5 bases from V and 2 bases from J, with 19 bases in between. The DNA for the CDR3 is TGTGCCAGCAGCCAACCCCCTACAGGGCCACCCTACAATGAGCAGTTCTTC. This encodes CASSQPPTGPPYNEQFF.

The chain links TRBV6-6 to TRBJ2-3, with 9 bases matching TRBD2. CDR3 length: 16 residues. CDR1 is MNHNY, CDR2 SVGAGI, per germline (reference sequence). With 4 bases clipped from V and 4 bases from J, the junction kept 9 bases outside the gene matches. The CDR3 loop is CASSSAGTSPPDTQYF. The DNA of the CDR3 is TGTGCCAGCAGTTCAGCCGGGACTAGCCCGCCAGATACGCAGTATTTT.

The chain recombines TRBV6-6 with TRBJ2-1; 13 bases line up with TRBD2. Unmatched junction bases numbered 3, after V lost 3 bases and J lost 4 bases. CDR1 and CDR2 from the germline V gene are MNHNY and SVGAGI (reference sequence). The CDR3 is 16 amino acids. The CDR3 region has the DNA TGTGCCAGCAGTTATCCGGGACTAGCGGGATACAATGAGCAGTTCTTC. This gives the protein CASSYPGLAGYNEQFF.

The J gene is TRBJ2-3, the V gene TRBV27; weak D call: TRBD1 (6 bases). The CDR3 is 14 amino acids. Trimming cost V 5 bases and J 2 bases, with 11 bases left between them. Germline values: CDR1 MNHEY, CDR2 SMNVEV (reference sequence). DNA of the CDR3: TGTGCCAGCAGTCTTTACAGGGCCACAGATACGCAGTATTTT. This codes for CASSLYRATDTQYF.

This clone appeared once. The rearrangement links TRBV7-9 to TRBJ2-2; TRBD2 aligns across 7 bases. Germline values: CDR1 SEHNR, CDR2 FQNEAQ (reference sequence). V lost 0 bases, J lost 7 bases, and 2 bases stayed unmatched. The CDR3 runs to 14 residues. The DNA of the CDR3 is TGTGCCAGCAGCTTAGCGGGAGGGGACGGGGAGCTGTTTTTT. It specifies CASSLAGGDGELFF.

The genes are TRBV15 and TRBJ2-3; 8 positions match TRBD1. The CDR3 is 18 residues long. In germline, CDR1 is LNHNV, CDR2 YYDKDF (reference sequence). V was clipped by 0 bases and J by 0 bases; unmatched bases: 8. CDR3 in amino acids: CATSRELPGGASTDTQYF. In DNA, the CDR3 is TGTGCCACCAGCAGAGAACTTCCAGGGGGCGCGAGCACAGATACGCAGTATTTT. The entire variable domain, with the rest obtained from reference TRBV15 and TRBJ2-3, is as follows: DAMVIQNPRYQVTQFGKPVTLSCSQTLNHNVMYWYQQKSSQAPKLLFHYYDKDFNNEADTPDNFQSRRPNTSFCFLDIRSPGLGDTAMYLCATSRELPGGASTDTQYFGPGTRLTVL.

The rearrangement links TRBV7-2 to TRBJ2-2; TRBD2 aligns across 7 bases. After removal of 6 bases from V and 5 bases from J, the junction contained 18 bases not matched to a gene. The CDR3 loop spans 18 amino acids. Germline lookup yields CDR1 SGHTA and CDR2 FQGNSA. CDR3 DNA sequence: TGTGCCAGCAGTAAAGGAGGGGCGGGAGCCTCGGGAACCGGGGAGCTGTTTTTT. This sequence encodes CASSKGGAGASGTGELFF.